This TCR beta chain came from a study of radiotherapy plus CTLA-4 blockade in lung cancer. Participants had chemo-refractory metastatic non-small-cell lung cancer and were treated with focal radiation plus ipilimumab CTLA-4 blockade. The CDR3 has 18 amino acids. Germline values: CDR1 MNHEY, CDR2 SMNVEV (reference sequence). V shed 4 bases, J shed 5 bases, and the junction held 11 bases outside the gene matches. TCRdb's copy holds only in-frame clones and misses some; the assay was immunoSEQ multiplex PCR. Of roughly 70,000 clones listed, around 86% are singletons. The sample here was peripheral blood, taken from a patient treated with radiotherapy plus ipilimumab. This clonotype was sampled from a human donor with non-small cell lung cancer that progressed on radiotherapy plus ipilimumab. The V and J genes are TRBV27 and TRBJ2-2; 12 bases line up with TRBD2. Here the CDR3 DNA reads TGTGCCAGCAGTTCGGATCTACTAGCGGGAGGAGGAACCGGGGAGCTGTTTTTT. Protein product: CASSSDLLAGGGTGELFF.